Listed here are 4 T cell receptor beta chains from one sample, sequenced in a study of neoadjuvant anti-PD-1 for oral cavity cancer. The method was immunoSEQ multiplex PCR; TCRdb's version includes in-frame clones alone and lacks a portion of them. The sample contains about 9,500 clones, just over 65% of which appear only once. This sample's time point: after neoadjuvant nivolumab, at surgical resection. Material: PBMCs, obtained after nivolumab (anti-PD-1) treatment. These receptors came from a person aged 35-79 years with oral cavity squamous cell carcinoma.

The chain is built from TRBV10-2 and TRBJ2-5; D assignment may be TRBD1 or TRBD2 (5 bases each). This CDR3 has 16 amino acids. Deletions cut 0 bases from V and 7 bases from J, with 18 bases between. Per germline, CDR1 WSHSY and CDR2 SAAADI. The CDR3 here is CASSESRGTDGRTQYF. The CDR3 DNA reads as TGCGCCAGCAGTGAGTCACGTGGGACGGACGGTCGGACCCAGTACTTC.

V usage is TRBV28 and J usage is TRBJ1-5; D uncertain. The V end was cut by 1 base, the J end by 4 bases, with 11 bases between. Germline CDR1 and CDR2: MDHEN and SYDVKM. The CDR3 consists of 15 residues. The CDR3 loop is CASSLLAGGNQPQHF. The CDR3, as DNA: TGTGCCAGCAGTTTATTGGCAGGAGGTAATCAGCCCCAGCATTTT. The full variable domain, completed using reference TRBV28 and TRBJ1-5, is DVKVTQSSRYLVKRTGEKVFLECVQDMDHENMFWYRQDPGLGLRLIYFSYDVKMKEKGDIPEGYSVSREKKERFSLILESASTNQTSMYLCASSLLAGGNQPQHFGDGTRLSIL.

The gene calls are TRBV19 and TRBJ1-1; the D gene is possibly TRBD1 (6 bases). Per the germline V gene, CDR1 is LNHDA and CDR2 is SQIVND (reference sequence). The CDR3 consists of 14 residues. V gave up 7 bases and J gave up 2 bases, with 14 bases separating them. This chain's CDR3 is CASMGRGANTEAFF. The CDR3 DNA is TGTGCCAGTATGGGGCGGGGGGCAAACACTGAAGCTTTCTTT.

The rearrangement joins TRBV5-6 to TRBJ1-2; D ambiguous. CDR1 and CDR2 from the germline V gene are SGHDT and YYEEEE. V was trimmed by 4 bases and J by 8 bases, leaving 18 bases between them. This CDR3 spans 14 amino acids. This CDR3 is CASSPPVGVEGYTF. CDR3 sequence (DNA): TGTGCCAGCAGCCCCCCGGTCGGGGTTGAGGGCTACACCTTC.